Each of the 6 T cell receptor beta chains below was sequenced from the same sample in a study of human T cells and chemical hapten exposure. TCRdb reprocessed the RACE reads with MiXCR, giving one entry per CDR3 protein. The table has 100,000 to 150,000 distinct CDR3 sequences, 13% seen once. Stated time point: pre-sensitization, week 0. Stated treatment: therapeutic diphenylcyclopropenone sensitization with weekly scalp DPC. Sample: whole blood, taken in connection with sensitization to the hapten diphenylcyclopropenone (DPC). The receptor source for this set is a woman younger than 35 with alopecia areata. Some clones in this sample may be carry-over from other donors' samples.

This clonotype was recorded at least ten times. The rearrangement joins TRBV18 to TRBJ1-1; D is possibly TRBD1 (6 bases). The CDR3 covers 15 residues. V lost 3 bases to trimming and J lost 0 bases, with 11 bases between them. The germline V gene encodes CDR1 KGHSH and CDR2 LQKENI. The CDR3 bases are TGTGCCAGCTCACCGAAGACAGGCTTGAACACTGAAGCTTTCTTT. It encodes CASSPKTGLNTEAFF.

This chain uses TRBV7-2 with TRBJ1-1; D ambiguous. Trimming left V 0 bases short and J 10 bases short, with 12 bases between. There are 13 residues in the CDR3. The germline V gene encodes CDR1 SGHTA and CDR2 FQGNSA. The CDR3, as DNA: TGTGCCAGCAGCTTAGCGTCTAGGGAACCAGCTTTCTTT. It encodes CASSLASREPAFF.

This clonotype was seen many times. CDR3 nucleotide sequence: TGTGCCAGCAGTTACAGGGGCAGCAGCACGCCTGAAGCTTTCTTT. This sequence encodes CASSYRGSSTPEAFF. The rearrangement joins TRBV6-5 to TRBJ1-1; a possible D gene is TRBD1 (5 bases). The germline V gene has CDR1 MNHEY and CDR2 SVGAGI. The germline V and J ends were trimmed by 2 bases and 6 bases, with 16 bases remaining between them. CDR3 length: 15 amino acids.

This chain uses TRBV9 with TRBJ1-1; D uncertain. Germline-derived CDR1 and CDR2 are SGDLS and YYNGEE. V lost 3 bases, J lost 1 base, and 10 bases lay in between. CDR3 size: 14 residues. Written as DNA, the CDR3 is TGTGCCAGCAGCGCCTTTACAGAGAACACTGAAGCTTTCTTT. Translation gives CASSAFTENTEAFF.

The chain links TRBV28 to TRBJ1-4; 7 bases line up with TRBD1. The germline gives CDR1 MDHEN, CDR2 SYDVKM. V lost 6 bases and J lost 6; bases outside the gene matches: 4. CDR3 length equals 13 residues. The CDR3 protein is CASSPDRDEKLFF. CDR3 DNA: TGTGCCAGCAGCCCCGACAGGGATGAAAAACTGTTTTTT.

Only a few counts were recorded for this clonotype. The CDR3 loop reads CASTLGLRRVAVQETQYF. CDR3 sequence (DNA): TGTGCCAGCACCCTGGGCCTCCGGAGGGTAGCGGTCCAAGAGACCCAGTACTTC. The chain carries TRBV11-2 and TRBJ2-5; the D gene is possibly TRBD2 (6 bases). The CDR3 covers 18 residues. The V end lost 7 bases, the J end lost 1 base, and 25 bases lay between the germline ends. Germline CDR1 reads SGHAT; CDR2 reads FQNNGV.